Sequencing of this T cell receptor (beta chain) was carried out in a study of blood T cell repertoires in COVID-19. Across the whole study: Spain, Italy and the United States supplied samples that represented acute and convalescent COVID-19. T cells, B-cell-depleted T cells, or PBMCs supplied cDNA or gDNA.

In the source study's methods: Estimation of nucleated cell counts was performed using reference gene primer amplification. Only in-frame clones appear in the TCRdb table, and some are missing; sequencing was by immunoSEQ multiplex PCR. For V, J and clone size, that table is used; D and trimming come from the DNA. The sample contains 150,000 to 200,000 clones, 82% of which appear only once. Germline V gene lookup returns CDR1 GTSNPN and CDR2 SVGIG (reference sequence). The CDR3 extends over 14 amino acids. The V gene lost 0 bases and the J gene lost 0 bases, with 6 bases spanning the gap. The V and J genes are TRBV30 and TRBJ1-3, with a possible D match to TRBD1 (6 bases). Sequencing used peripheral blood. This TCR came from a human donor with acute or convalescent COVID-19. The donor label of this sample is uncertain. CDR3 protein: CAWSVQGSGNTIYF. The CDR3 DNA reads TGTGCCTGGAGTGTACAGGGCTCTGGAAACACCATATATTTT. Looking up the rest from reference TRBV30 and TRBJ1-3 gives the full variable domain: SQTIHQWPATLVQPVGSPLSLECTVEGTSNPNLYWYRQAAGRGLQLLFYSVGIGQISSEVPQNLSASRPQDRQFILSSKKLLLSDSGFYLCAWSVQGSGNTIYFGEGSWLTVV.